This TCR beta chain was recorded in a study of shared T cell receptors in the human thymus (dated by TCRdb to the early 2020s). Background on the whole study: The study investigated the way shared, self-reactive T-cell receptor alpha chains are produced in the human thymus.

The germline V gene provides CDR1 SGHRS and CDR2 YFSETQ. Deletion took 4 bases off V and 5 bases off J, with a span of 15 bases between the germline ends. The CDR3 has 14 amino acids, counting the end cysteine and phenylalanine. The CDR3 DNA has 42 bases and is translated from base 1. Concerning this clone itself: Its antigen is still unknown. Per-base quality was not reported, and no clone a single base away is much larger than it.

Library construction relied on the immunoSEQ multiplex PCR assay. TCRdb holds this immuneACCESS table with in-frame rearrangements only. Some clones are missing; in checked studies, unresolved V genes explain under half, and the rest has no known cause. The sample records hundreds of thousands of clones, around 87% of which are singletons. The ten most abundant clones make up 0.0094% of the sample. This sample was also put to use in a study of human thymus T cells. As the second publication notes: The donors were immunologically healthy infants in Finland who had open corrective cardiac surgery for congenital heart defects. Thymus tissue was collected as surgical resects that were removed during corrective cardiac surgery. V and J gene segment usage appeared biased in both thymic and peripheral blood repertoires. The related research found that thymic TCR repertoires overlapped highly between unrelated individuals. TCR alpha and beta repertoires from about 8 infant thymus samples and four related peripheral blood samples were characterized in the study. The infant donors were about 7 to 244 days old, and the cohort included over 5 males and two females. Thymocytes were released mechanically from tissue and stored at -70 °C as pellets of about 9-32 million cells. Genomic DNA was extracted from frozen cell pellets with a QIAsymphony instrument. The immunoSEQ multiplex PCR assay was used to amplify the TCRB and TCRAD loci from a standardized amount of quality-controlled genomic DNA. The V(D)J region was spanned by amplicons of a length sufficient to cover the CDR3 and to identify V and J genes. Amplicon sequencing was performed on an Illumina platform through the commercial immunoSEQ service. Primer bias and sequencing errors were corrected as previously described, and TCRAD and TCRB definitions were based on the IMGT database. The repertoires were analysed using immunoSEQ Analyzer 3.0 and VDJTools for basic statistics, V/J segment usage, diversity estimates, rarefaction and pairwise overlap. Chao1, ChaoE, Efron-Thisted, Shannon and inverse Simpson indices were used to estimate diversity, which was also estimated on datasets down-sampled to the smallest sample. Repertoire overlap was determined by strict matching of CDR3 nucleotide sequence, V gene and J gene, and Jaccard-based multidimensional scaling clustering was applied. On average, thymus samples gave 800,000 or so unique TCRB clonotypes, whereas blood samples gave 75,000 to 95,000.

This TCR was sampled from a boy younger than two with a congenital heart defect. Donor details come from another sample of the same person, matched by shared clones. Recombination linked TRBV5-1 to TRBJ2-5, and possibly TRBD1, on 6 matching bases. The material sequenced was thymocytes. The DNA sequence is as follows: TGCGCCAGCAGCGCACAGGGCGCGGATGAGACCCAGTACTTC. It specifies CASSAQGADETQYF. Beyond the CDR3, the reference TRBV5-1 and TRBJ2-5 genes provide the residues; the full variable domain reads: KAGVTQTPRYLIKTRGQQVTLSCSPISGHRSVSWYQQTPGQGLQFLFEYFSETQRNKGNFPGRFSGRQFSNSRSEMNVSTLELGDSALYLCASSAQGADETQYFGPGTRLLVL.